The 10 T cell receptor beta chains below were found in one sample sequenced in a study of cytomegalovirus exposure and HLA in healthy donors. Use of 60 Vbeta and 13 Jbeta primers characterized the PCR. Measured with immunoSEQ multiplex PCR; TCRdb has only the in-frame clones, and not every one. The sample yields fewer than 150,000 clones, about 64% seen once. Sequenced input: PBMCs. The receptors derive from a man in his late teens or twenties in good health and CMV-seropositive.

This rearrangement joins TRBV15 to TRBJ1-4; TRBD1 aligns across 7 bases. This CDR3 comprises 16 residues. Looked up from germline, CDR1 is LNHNV and CDR2 is YYDKDF (reference sequence). J gave up 4 bases and V 0 bases, and 5 bases lay outside the gene matches. The CDR3 sequence: CATSRDLGQVNEKLFF. CDR3 bases: TGTGCCACCAGCAGAGATCTCGGACAGGTTAATGAAAAACTGTTTTTT.

This clone was counted once. V and J are TRBV2 and TRBJ2-3; TRBD2 matches at 7 bases. J gave up 4 bases and V 6 bases, and 7 bases lay outside the gene matches. The CDR3 is 14 residues long. Per germline, CDR1 SNHLY and CDR2 FYNNEI. For the CDR3, the DNA is TGTGCCAGCAGGGGGGGGGTCTCCTCAGATACGCAGTATTTT. Encoded protein: CASRGGVSSDTQYF.

J is TRBJ2-2 and V is TRBV28; the D gene is possibly TRBD2 (7 bases). Germline-derived CDR1 and CDR2 are MDHEN and SYDVKM. Trimming pared 1 base from V and 6 bases from J, leaving 12 bases between. This CDR3 comprises 15 residues. The CDR3 nucleotides read TGTGCCAGCAGTTTATCCGGGGGGCGGGCCGGGGAGCTGTTTTTT. Its translation: CASSLSGGRAGELFF.

The chain links TRBV6-4 to TRBJ2-3; D is unresolved. Trimming left V 7 bases short and J 3 bases short, with 8 bases between. There are 12 residues in the CDR3. Looked up from germline, CDR1 is MRHNA and CDR2 is SNTAGT. CDR3 DNA sequence: TGTGCCAGCACGCTACCGACAGATACGCAGTATTTT. Residues: CASTLPTDTQYF.

V and J are TRBV7-2 and TRBJ1-1; D is possibly TRBD1 (5 bases). V was trimmed by 6 bases and J by 1 base, leaving 12 bases between them. The CDR3 contains 14 residues. Germline loops: CDR1 SGHTA, CDR2 FQGNSA. The chain's CDR3 is CASSSRGQNTEAFF. CDR3 sequence (DNA): TGTGCCAGCAGTAGCCGTGGACAGAACACTGAAGCTTTCTTT.

This rearrangement joins TRBV6-1 to TRBJ2-7; D uncertain. V was trimmed by 6 bases and J by 4 bases, leaving 16 bases between them. The CDR3 length is 14 residues. The germline V gene has CDR1 MNHNS and CDR2 SASEGT. CDR3 sequence: CASSSLPPPYEQYF. As DNA, the CDR3 is TGTGCCAGCAGCTCACTCCCCCCCCCTTACGAGCAGTACTTC.

The chain employs TRBV18 and TRBJ2-2; unclear D gene. Germline V gene sequence: CDR1 KGHSH, CDR2 LQKENI. The CDR3 has 13 residues. The germline V and J ends were trimmed by 3 bases and 4 bases, with 6 bases remaining between them. The CDR3 DNA follows: TGTGCCAGCTCACCCGTCCGCACCGGGGAGCTGTTTTTT. Translated: CASSPVRTGELFF.

V gene TRBV5-1 combines with J gene TRBJ1-1, with 9 bases identical to TRBD1. Trimming removed 4 bases from V and 3 bases from J; junction bases left unmatched: 7. Germline lookup yields CDR1 SGHRS and CDR2 YFSETQ. This CDR3 has 15 amino acids. The CDR3 reads CASSVDGQGYTEAFF. For the CDR3, the DNA is TGCGCCAGCAGCGTAGATGGACAGGGGTACACTGAAGCTTTCTTT.

The rearrangement links TRBV9 to TRBJ1-3; 10 nucleotides line up with TRBD1. V shed 3 bases and J 0 bases; nucleotides not matched to a gene: 12. CDR1 and CDR2 (germline): SGDLS, YYNGEE. The CDR3 is 19 amino acids. Here the CDR3 DNA reads TGTGCCAGCAGCGGCAAAGGGACAGGGGACCAGAGCTCTGGAAACACCATATATTTT. Its translation: CASSGKGTGDQSSGNTIYF.

CDR3: CAWSPTNEQFF. CDR3 DNA: TGTGCCTGGAGCCCAACAAATGAGCAGTTCTTC. This sequence joins TRBV30 and TRBJ2-1; no clear D gene. The CDR3 length is 11 residues. Germline V lookup: CDR1 GTSNPN, CDR2 SVGIG (reference sequence). The germline V and J ends were trimmed by 3 bases and 7 bases, with 7 bases remaining between them.